The present entry profiles one T cell receptor (beta chain) with its context. The antigen remains unidentified. The entry originates in a study of T cell repertoires and HLA-DP antigens. At the level of the study: Pre-culture CD4+ samples used around 1,100 ng DNA versus around 220 ng for CD137+CD4+ sorts.

The primer mix covered 54 TRBV segments and 13 TRBJ segments. Sequenced by immunoSEQ multiplex PCR; TCRdb stores in-frame clones only, minus some. The sample has over 100,000 clones, around 93% seen once. Germline-derived CDR1 and CDR2 are SGHRS and YFSETQ. V was cut by 7 bases and J by 1 base, with 10 bases left in between. This CDR3 is built from 13 residues. Material for sequencing was CD4+ T cells from PBMCs. The sequence derives from a woman between 18 and 29 years old in good health and CMV-seronegative. The V gene is TRBV5-1, the J gene TRBJ2-3; D gene uncertain. Here the CDR3 reads CASGDGRTDTQYF. The CDR3 coding sequence is TGCGCCAGCGGCGACGGCCGCACAGATACGCAGTATTTT.